These 23 T cell receptor beta chains came from one sample sequenced in a study of cytomegalovirus exposure and HLA in healthy donors. 60 Vbeta and 13 Jbeta primers were used in PCR. TCRdb keeps only in-frame clones here, not all; method: immunoSEQ multiplex PCR. The sample records 250,000 to 350,000 clones, roughly 85% being singletons. The sequencing input was PBMCs. These receptor sequences come from a man aged 40-55 years in good health and CMV-seropositive.

CDR3 region: CASSPMGANEQFF. DNA of the CDR3: TGTGCCAGCAGTCCCATGGGAGCCAATGAGCAGTTCTTC. This sequence joins TRBV6-5 and TRBJ2-1, with D perhaps TRBD2 (5 bases). The ends were cut back, 5 bases at V and 6 bases at J, with 11 bases in the middle. CDR3 length equals 13 residues. Germline CDR1 MNHEY, CDR2 SVGAGI.

This clone is a singleton in its sample. The chain joins TRBV29-1 to TRBJ2-7, with 13 bases aligning to TRBD2. J was trimmed by 0 bases and V by 7 bases; bases with no gene match: 12. The CDR3 extends over 17 amino acids. Looked up from germline, CDR1 is SQVTM and CDR2 is ANQGSEA. The CDR3 DNA reads as TGCAGCGCCCGAGGGGGACTAGCGGGAAAAAGCTCCTACGAGCAGTACTTC. Protein: CSARGGLAGKSSYEQYF.

This chain joins TRBV6-1 and TRBJ1-2; 9 bases line up with TRBD1. Germline CDR1 is MNHNS and CDR2 is SASEGT. After removal of 8 bases from V and 7 bases from J, the junction contained 14 bases not matched to a gene. The length of the CDR3 is 15 residues. The CDR3 DNA follows: TGTGCCAGCCCAGAACAGGACAGGGGTCGAAGTGGCTACACCTTC. Translation: CASPEQDRGRSGYTF.

The rearrangement uses TRBV6-5 and TRBJ2-7; 7 bases agree with TRBD2. Trimming at V came to 6 bases and at J to 5 bases, leaving 10 bases not matched to a gene. The CDR3 covers 14 residues. CDR1 is MNHEY, CDR2 SVGAGI, per germline. The CDR3 spells CASSRGVGGDEQYF. The DNA of the CDR3 is TGTGCCAGCAGCCGGGGGGTCGGTGGGGACGAGCAGTACTTC.

This chain connects TRBV19 to TRBJ1-1, with 7 bases fitting TRBD1. This CDR3 is built from 14 residues. J lost 0 bases, V lost 9 bases, and 7 bases had no gene match. CDR1 is LNHDA and CDR2 is SQIVND in the germline V gene (reference sequence). The CDR3 protein is CASRQGLMNTEAFF. In nucleotides, the CDR3 is TGTGCCAGCAGACAGGGACTCATGAACACTGAAGCTTTCTTT.

This clone has only one observation. The junction departs from the called germline gene at one end, perhaps through a read error. The V call is TRBV7-7, the J call TRBJ2-5, with D perhaps matching TRBD2 (6 bases). This CDR3 comprises 15 residues. CDR1 and CDR2 from the germline V gene are SSHAT and FNYEAQ (reference sequence). The CDR3 reads CASSHLTSGAETQYF. The CDR3, as DNA: TGTGCTAGCAGCCATCTGACTAGTGGTGCGGAGACCCAGTACTTC.

The V and J genes are TRBV2 and TRBJ1-1; 11 bases match TRBD1. Germline CDR1 SNHLY, CDR2 FYNNEI. J was trimmed by 0 bases and V by 6 bases; bases with no gene match: 3. The CDR3 length is 15 residues. The CDR3 is CASRGTGGVNTEAFF. CDR3 DNA sequence: TGTGCCAGCAGGGGGACAGGGGGAGTGAACACTGAAGCTTTCTTT.

The sample holds a few counts of this clone. This chain joins TRBV28 and TRBJ1-2; D perhaps matches TRBD1 (6 bases). Trimming cost V 4 bases and J 6 bases, with 24 bases left between them. Germline loops: CDR1 MDHEN, CDR2 SYDVKM. The CDR3 is made up of 17 amino acids. CDR3 coding DNA: TGTGCCAGCAGTTGGAGCCATAAACAGGGTTGGTCGGATGGCTACACCTTC. Protein product: CASSWSHKQGWSDGYTF.

The V and J genes are TRBV10-3 and TRBJ2-2; D not resolved. CDR3 length equals 15 residues. Trimming stripped 0 bases from V and 1 base from J, with 6 bases between. CDR1 is ENHRY, CDR2 SYGVKD, per germline. CDR3 region: CAISESAVNTGELFF. Written as DNA, the CDR3 is TGTGCCATCAGTGAGTCGGCAGTGAACACCGGGGAGCTGTTTTTT.

Worth noting for this clone: Other DNA sequences of this sample code for an identical CDR3. The V and J genes are TRBV28 and TRBJ2-7, with D possibly TRBD2 on 6 matching bases. CDR1 MDHEN and CDR2 SYDVKM come from the germline V gene. The CDR3 is 14 residues long. V lost 3 bases and J lost 2, with 11 bases in between. The CDR3 loop reads CASSFGGRAYEQYF. CDR3 DNA sequence: TGTGCCAGCAGTTTCGGGGGTAGGGCCTACGAGCAGTACTTC. The full variable domain, in which reference TRBV28 and TRBJ2-7 provide the parts outside the CDR3, is DVKVTQSSRYLVKRTGEKVFLECVQDMDHENMFWYRQDPGLGLRLIYFSYDVKMKEKGDIPEGYSVSREKKERFSLILESASTNQTSMYLCASSFGGRAYEQYFGPGTRLTVT.

The chain couples TRBV4-3 to TRBJ1-2, with 10 bases that match TRBD1. J gave up 4 bases and V 3 bases, and 11 bases lay outside the gene matches. CDR3 length: 17 residues. The germline gives CDR1 LGHNA, CDR2 YSLEER. CDR3 coding DNA: TGCGCCAGCAGCCAGGTGATAGGACAGGGGGAAGGCTATGGCTACACCTTC. Its protein is CASSQVIGQGEGYGYTF.

About this clone itself: The junction shows a germline mismatch at one end, possibly a read error. The CDR3, as DNA: TGTGCTTCGACCGGGACAGGGATCTACGGGCAGTACTTC. The encoded protein is CASTGTGIYGQYF. This chain uses TRBV30 with TRBJ2-7; 9 positions match TRBD1. Germline V gene sequence: CDR1 GTSNPN, CDR2 SVGIG (reference sequence). The CDR3 loop spans 13 amino acids.

The chain has TRBV7-2 and TRBJ2-1; 11 bases are shared with TRBD2. This CDR3 spans 16 amino acids. Germline V lookup: CDR1 SGHTA, CDR2 FQGNSA. Unmatched junction bases numbered 18, after V lost 5 bases and J lost 15 bases. The CDR3 DNA sequence: TGTGCCAGCAGCCCCGGGGGGATCCTTACTAGCGGGAGAGGGTTCTTC. It codes for CASSPGGILTSGRGFF.

In this sample, this clone turned up a few times. The chain joins TRBV7-9 to TRBJ1-2, with TRBD1 identical over 8 bases. V shed 4 bases, J shed 4 bases, and the junction held 11 bases outside the gene matches. The CDR3 length is 16 residues. CDR1 and CDR2 from the germline V gene are SEHNR and FQNEAQ (reference sequence). DNA of the CDR3: TGTGCCAGCAGCTCCGGGACAGGCCGAGGGTCCTATGGCTACACCTTC. Translating gives CASSSGTGRGSYGYTF.

The chain links TRBV30 to TRBJ2-1; 11 nucleotides line up with TRBD2. Unmatched junction bases numbered 7, after V lost 2 bases and J lost 4 bases. CDR3 length: 16 residues. Germline V CDR1 and CDR2: GTSNPN, SVGIG (reference sequence). This CDR3 reads CAWSLPGLAAYNEQFF. DNA for the CDR3: TGTGCCTGGAGTTTACCGGGACTAGCGGCATACAATGAGCAGTTCTTC.

The V call is TRBV6-6, the J call TRBJ1-4, with a weak D call TRBD1 (5 bases). V lost 6 bases, J lost 8 bases, and 16 bases lay in between. Germline V gene sequence: CDR1 MNHNY, CDR2 SVGAGI (reference sequence). CDR3 length equals 14 residues. CDR3 coding DNA: TGTGCCAGCAGACGGGAGCAGGGTGGGGAAAAACTGTTTTTT. Its protein is CASRREQGGEKLFF.

V is TRBV4-3 and J is TRBJ1-4; D ambiguous. Germline loops: CDR1 LGHNA, CDR2 YSLEER. Trimming removed 5 bases from V and 2 bases from J, with 12 bases in between. The CDR3 runs to 15 residues. The CDR3 nucleotides read TGCGCCAGCAGCGGCGACTTGAGCACTAATGAAAAACTGTTTTTT. As protein: CASSGDLSTNEKLFF.

This chain uses TRBV27 with TRBJ2-1; 11 bases are shared with TRBD1. This CDR3 region has 16 residues. V was pared by 5 bases and J by 2 bases, with 5 bases of the junction left unmatched. CDR1 is MNHEY, CDR2 SMNVEV, per germline (reference sequence). This chain's CDR3 is CASSPGQGVTYNEQFF. The CDR3 bases are TGTGCCAGCAGTCCGGGACAGGGGGTCACCTACAATGAGCAGTTCTTC.

The chain has TRBV7-9 and TRBJ2-3; 12 bases line up with TRBD2. This CDR3 spans 16 amino acids. CDR1 is SEHNR, CDR2 FQNEAQ, per germline (reference sequence). J was trimmed by 3 bases and V by 5 bases; bases with no gene match: 6. Here the CDR3 reads CASSRLAGVRTDTQYF. CDR3 DNA sequence: TGTGCCAGCAGCCGACTAGCGGGAGTCCGTACAGATACGCAGTATTTT.

The chain combines TRBV10-3 with TRBJ2-1; D unclear. V lost 0 bases and J 8 bases, leaving 8 bases between the germline ends. The germline V gene encodes CDR1 ENHRY and CDR2 SYGVKD. The CDR3 length is 13 residues. The CDR3 DNA reads TGTGCCATCAGTGAGTCCCTTCGCGATGAGCAGTTCTTC. It codes for CAISESLRDEQFF.

Comments on this clone: A junction boundary mismatches the germline segment, possibly from a read error. The gene calls are TRBV7-7 and TRBJ2-2; TRBD2 is a possible D gene (5 bases). The CDR3 is 15 amino acids. Germline CDR1 reads SSHAT; CDR2 reads FNYEAQ (reference sequence). The CDR3 sequence: CASSLEALAGGELFF. CDR3 nucleotides: TGTGCTAGCAGCTTAGAAGCGCTAGCTGGCGGGGAGCTGTTTTTT.

The chain carries TRBV7-9 and TRBJ1-5; tentatively, D is TRBD1 (5 bases). The CDR3 contains 15 residues. The germline V gene encodes CDR1 SEHNR and CDR2 FQNEAQ (reference sequence). The V and J ends lost 5 bases and 1 base respectively, with 12 bases between them. The DNA for the CDR3 is TGTGCCAGCAGCCTCGGGGGGGAGAGCAATCAGCCCCAGCATTTT. Translating gives CASSLGGESNQPQHF. The full variable domain, with the rest looked up from reference TRBV7-9 and TRBJ1-5, is DTGVSQNPRHKITKRGQNVTFRCDPISEHNRLYWYRQTLGQGPEFLTYFQNEAQLEKSRLLSDRFSAERPKGSFSTLEIQRTEQGDSAMYLCASSLGGESNQPQHFGDGTRLSIL.

The chain is built from TRBV12-5 and TRBJ2-7; TRBD2 matches 13 bases. J gave up 6 bases and V 3 bases, and 14 bases lay outside the gene matches. The germline V gene has CDR1 LGHNT and CDR2 FRNRAP. The CDR3 sequence is 18 residues long. The CDR3 spells CASGFLLAGGRRPSEQYF. DNA for the CDR3: TGTGCTAGTGGTTTCCTACTAGCGGGAGGGCGTCGACCCTCCGAGCAGTACTTC.